The 11 T cell receptor beta chains presented below share a single source sample, sequenced in a study of cytomegalovirus exposure and HLA in healthy donors. PCR employed 60 Vbeta and 13 Jbeta primers. Measured with immunoSEQ multiplex PCR; TCRdb has only the in-frame clones, and not every one. Here the sample spans 55,000 to 70,000 clones, about 80% being singletons. The specimen sequenced was PBMCs. All receptors come from a young man in good health and CMV-seropositive.

This chain joins TRBV5-1 and TRBJ2-7, with 11 positions matching TRBD2. Germline CDR1 reads SGHRS; CDR2 reads YFSETQ. The CDR3 extends over 15 amino acids. V dropped 2 bases and J dropped 1; count of bases not matched to a gene: 2. CDR3 in amino acids: CASSFTSGSSYEQYF. The CDR3, as DNA: TGCGCCAGCAGCTTTACTAGCGGGAGTTCCTACGAGCAGTACTTC.

A note on this clone: The junction departs from the called germline gene at one end, perhaps through a read error. This chain joins TRBV7-7 and TRBJ2-7, with 7 nucleotides matching TRBD1. The CDR3 has 14 amino acids. CDR1 is SSHAT and CDR2 is FNYEAQ in the germline V gene (reference sequence). CDR3 sequence reads: CASSPGQASYEQYF. The CDR3 nucleotides are TGTGCTAGCAGCCCCGGACAGGCTTCCTACGAGCAGTACTTC.

This sequence joins TRBV11-2 and TRBJ2-1; D remains ambiguous. Germline-derived CDR1 and CDR2 are SGHAT and FQNNGV. The ends were cut back, 1 base at V and 7 bases at J, with 8 bases in the middle. The CDR3 extends over 13 amino acids. CDR3 bases: TGTGCCAGCAGCTTAGGAGGTGTGAATGAGCAGTTCTTC. Protein: CASSLGGVNEQFF. Drawing the rest from reference TRBV11-2 and TRBJ2-1, the complete variable domain is EAGVAQSPRYKIIEKRQSVAFWCNPISGHATLYWYQQILGQGPKLLIQFQNNGVVDDSQLPKDRFSAERLKGVDSTLKIQPAKLEDSAVYLCASSLGGVNEQFFGPGTRLTVL.

The V call is TRBV7-9, the J call TRBJ2-1; 15 positions match TRBD2. CDR3 length: 15 amino acids. The trim removed 5 bases at V and 9 bases at J, leaving 5 bases unmatched. Germline CDR1 is SEHNR and CDR2 is FQNEAQ (reference sequence). This CDR3 is CASSTQGLAGGEQFF. The CDR3 DNA follows: TGTGCCAGCAGCACTCAGGGACTAGCGGGAGGTGAGCAGTTCTTC.

J is TRBJ2-2 and V is TRBV7-7; TRBD2 matches 8 bases. Germline V gives CDR1 SSHAT, CDR2 FNYEAQ (reference sequence). The CDR3 runs to 15 residues. Germline trimming cut 11 bases from V and 7 bases from J; bases unmatched to any gene: 15. CDR3 residues: CARGGAGSFNGELFF. CDR3 sequence (DNA): TGTGCCCGGGGGGGTGCAGGGAGTTTTAACGGGGAGCTGTTTTTT.

V and J are TRBV10-3 and TRBJ2-7; maybe TRBD1 (6 bases). Trimming removed 7 bases at V and 2 bases at J, with 12 bases between. The CDR3 sequence is 13 residues long. Germline CDR1 reads ENHRY; CDR2 reads SYGVKD. CDR3: CAITGDMAYEQYF. The CDR3 nucleotides are TGTGCCATCACCGGGGACATGGCCTACGAGCAGTACTTC.

The chain carries TRBV9 and TRBJ2-1, with TRBD1 matching 11 bases. This CDR3 has 15 amino acids. Losses at the gene ends were 2 bases for V and 6 bases for J; bases not matched to a gene: 4. From germline, CDR1 is SGDLS and CDR2 YYNGEE. The CDR3 sequence is CASSVSGTGGNEQFF. CDR3 DNA: TGTGCCAGCAGCGTCTCCGGGACAGGGGGCAATGAGCAGTTCTTC.

The V gene is TRBV7-2, the J gene TRBJ1-5; D unclear. Germline V gives CDR1 SGHTA, CDR2 FQGNSA. The CDR3 extends over 13 amino acids. V lost 4 bases, J lost 6 bases, and 10 bases lay in between. The DNA of the CDR3 is TGTGCCAGCAGCTCTGGCCCCCTTCAGCCCCAGCATTTT. It encodes CASSSGPLQPQHF.

The CDR3 protein is CASRITGELFF. In DNA, the CDR3 is TGTGCAAGTCGCATTACAGGGGAGCTGTTTTTT. V and J are TRBV12-2 and TRBJ2-2; the table's D call of TRBD1 was not tested on the DNA. TRBV12-2 is recorded as a pseudogene. The CDR3 spans 11 residues.

V is TRBV5-1 and J is TRBJ1-4; D is ambiguous. CDR1 is SGHRS and CDR2 is YFSETQ in the germline V gene. The CDR3 totals 14 residues. With 0 bases removed from V and 2 bases from J, the gap between germline ends came to 5 bases. The CDR3 nucleotides are TGCGCCAGCAGCTTGGACAGTACTAATGAAAAACTGTTTTTT. Protein sequence: CASSLDSTNEKLFF.

V and J are TRBV7-9 and TRBJ2-3, with 9 bases aligning to TRBD1. With V trimmed by 4 bases and J by 4 bases, 9 bases remained unmatched. The CDR3 consists of 16 residues. The germline V gene has CDR1 SEHNR and CDR2 FQNEAQ (reference sequence). For the CDR3, the DNA is TGTGCCAGCAGCTCTTCGACAGGGGGTTTCCCAGATACGCAGTATTTT. This translates into CASSSSTGGFPDTQYF. Full variable domain (remainder filled in from reference TRBV7-9 and TRBJ2-3): DTGVSQNPRHKITKRGQNVTFRCDPISEHNRLYWYRQTLGQGPEFLTYFQNEAQLEKSRLLSDRFSAERPKGSFSTLEIQRTEQGDSAMYLCASSSSTGGFPDTQYFGPGTRLTVL.